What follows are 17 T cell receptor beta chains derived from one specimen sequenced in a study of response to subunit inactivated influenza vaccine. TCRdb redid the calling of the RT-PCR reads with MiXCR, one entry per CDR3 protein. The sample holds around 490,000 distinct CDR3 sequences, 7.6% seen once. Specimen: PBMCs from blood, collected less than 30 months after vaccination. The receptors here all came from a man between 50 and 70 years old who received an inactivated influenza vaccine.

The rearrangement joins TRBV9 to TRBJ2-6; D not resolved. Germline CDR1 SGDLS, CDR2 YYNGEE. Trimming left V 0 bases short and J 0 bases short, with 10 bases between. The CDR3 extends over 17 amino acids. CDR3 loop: CASSVGARSSGANVLTF. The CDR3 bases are TGTGCCAGCAGCGTAGGGGCGCGGAGCTCTGGGGCCAACGTCCTGACTTTC. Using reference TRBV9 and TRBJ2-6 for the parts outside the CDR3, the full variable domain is DSGVTQTPKHLITATGQRVTLRCSPRSGDLSVYWYQQSLDQGLQFLIQYYNGEERAKGNILERFSAQQFPDLHSELNLSSLELGDSALYFCASSVGARSSGANVLTFGAGSRLTVL.

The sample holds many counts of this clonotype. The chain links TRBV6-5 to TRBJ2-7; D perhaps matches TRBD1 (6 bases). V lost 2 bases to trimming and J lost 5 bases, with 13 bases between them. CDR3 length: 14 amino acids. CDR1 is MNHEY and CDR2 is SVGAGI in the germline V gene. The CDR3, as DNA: TGTGCCAGCAGTTACGATCAGGGGATCCACGAGCAGTACTTC. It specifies CASSYDQGIHEQYF.

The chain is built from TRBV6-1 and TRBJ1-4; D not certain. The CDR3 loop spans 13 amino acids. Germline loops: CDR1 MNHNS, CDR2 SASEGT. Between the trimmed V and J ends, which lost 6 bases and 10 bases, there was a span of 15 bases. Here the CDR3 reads CASSPLSPGKLFF. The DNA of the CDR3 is TGTGCCAGCAGCCCCCTCAGCCCTGGAAAACTGTTTTTT.

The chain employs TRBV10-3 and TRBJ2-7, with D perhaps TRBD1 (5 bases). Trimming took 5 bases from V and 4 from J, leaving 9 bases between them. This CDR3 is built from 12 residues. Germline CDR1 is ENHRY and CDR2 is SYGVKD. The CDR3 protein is CAISKQEYEQYF. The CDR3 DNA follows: TGTGCCATCAGTAAACAGGAATACGAGCAGTACTTC.

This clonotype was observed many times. Here the CDR3 reads CSARVGGGNQPQHF. The CDR3 nucleotides read TGCAGTGCTAGAGTAGGGGGTGGCAATCAGCCCCAGCATTTT. The J gene is TRBJ1-5, the V gene TRBV20-1, with a tentative D call TRBD1 (6 bases). The CDR3 is 14 residues long. The V end was cut by 1 base, the J end by 2 bases, with 9 bases between. Germline V gene lookup returns CDR1 DFQATT and CDR2 SNEGSKA (reference sequence).

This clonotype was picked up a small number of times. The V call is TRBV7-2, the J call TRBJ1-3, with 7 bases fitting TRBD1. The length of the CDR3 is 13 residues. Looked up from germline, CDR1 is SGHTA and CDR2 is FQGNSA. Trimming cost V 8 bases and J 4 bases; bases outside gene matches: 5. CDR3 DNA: TGTGCCAGCTCGGGACAGTTCGGAAACACCATATATTTT. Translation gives CASSGQFGNTIYF.

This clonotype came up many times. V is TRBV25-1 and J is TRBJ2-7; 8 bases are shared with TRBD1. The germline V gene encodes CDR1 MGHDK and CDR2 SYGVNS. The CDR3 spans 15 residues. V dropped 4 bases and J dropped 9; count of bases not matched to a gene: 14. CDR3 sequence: CASSGNRDRSLGQYF. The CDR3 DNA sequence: TGTGCCAGCAGTGGGAACAGGGACAGGTCGCTCGGGCAGTACTTC.

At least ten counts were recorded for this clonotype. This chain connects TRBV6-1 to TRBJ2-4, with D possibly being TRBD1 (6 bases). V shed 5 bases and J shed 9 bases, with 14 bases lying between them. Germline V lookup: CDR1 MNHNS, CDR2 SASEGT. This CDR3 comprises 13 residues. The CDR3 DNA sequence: TGTGCCAGCAGTCAAACAGGGTCCGGCATTCAGTACTTC. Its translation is CASSQTGSGIQYF.

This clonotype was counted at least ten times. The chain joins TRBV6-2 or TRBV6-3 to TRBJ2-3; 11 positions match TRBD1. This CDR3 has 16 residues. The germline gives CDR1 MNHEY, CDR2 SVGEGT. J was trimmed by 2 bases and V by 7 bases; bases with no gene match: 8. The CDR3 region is CASTGQGVHATDTQYF. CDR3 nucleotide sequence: TGTGCCAGCACGGGACAGGGGGTTCATGCCACAGATACGCAGTATTTT.

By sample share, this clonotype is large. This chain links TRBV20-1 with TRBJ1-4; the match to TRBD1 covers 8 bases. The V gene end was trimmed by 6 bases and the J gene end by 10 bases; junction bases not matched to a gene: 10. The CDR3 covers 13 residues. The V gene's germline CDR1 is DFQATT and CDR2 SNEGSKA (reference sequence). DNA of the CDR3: TGCAGTGCCTCAGGGCAGGGGGCAAGAAAACTGTTTTTT. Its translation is CSASGQGARKLFF.

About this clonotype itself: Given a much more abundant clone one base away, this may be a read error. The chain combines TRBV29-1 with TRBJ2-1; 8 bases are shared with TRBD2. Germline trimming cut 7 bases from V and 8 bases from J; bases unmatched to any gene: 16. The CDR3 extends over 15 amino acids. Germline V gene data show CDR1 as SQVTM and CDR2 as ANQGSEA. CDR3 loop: CSAGSGSRELYEQFF. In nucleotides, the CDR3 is TGCAGCGCCGGAAGCGGGAGTCGAGAACTCTATGAGCAGTTCTTC.

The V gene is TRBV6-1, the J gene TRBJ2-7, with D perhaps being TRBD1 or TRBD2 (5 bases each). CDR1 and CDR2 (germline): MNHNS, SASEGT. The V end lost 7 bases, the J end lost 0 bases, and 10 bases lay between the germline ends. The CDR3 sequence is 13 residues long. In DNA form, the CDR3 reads TGTGCCAGCAAACGGGACGGCTCCTACGAGCAGTACTTC. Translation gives CASKRDGSYEQYF.

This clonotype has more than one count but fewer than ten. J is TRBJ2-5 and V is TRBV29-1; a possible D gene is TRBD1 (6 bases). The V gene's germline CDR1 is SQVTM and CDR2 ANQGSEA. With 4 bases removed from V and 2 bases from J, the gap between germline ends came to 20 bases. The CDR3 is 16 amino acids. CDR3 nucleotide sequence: TGCAGCGTTGGGTATGGGACAAGGGCCTCTCAAGAGACCCAGTACTTC. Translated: CSVGYGTRASQETQYF.

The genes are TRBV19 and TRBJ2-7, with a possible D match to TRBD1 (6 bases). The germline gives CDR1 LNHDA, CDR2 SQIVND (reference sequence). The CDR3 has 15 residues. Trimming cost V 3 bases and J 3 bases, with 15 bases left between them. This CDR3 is CASSMTGPPIYEQYF. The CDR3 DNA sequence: TGTGCCAGTAGTATGACAGGTCCCCCAATCTACGAGCAGTACTTC.

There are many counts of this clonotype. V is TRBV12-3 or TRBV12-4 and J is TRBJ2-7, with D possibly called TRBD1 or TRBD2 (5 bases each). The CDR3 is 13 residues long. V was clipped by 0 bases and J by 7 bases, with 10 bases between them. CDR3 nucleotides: TGTGCCAGCAGTTTAGCGGCCAGGGAGGAGCAGTACTTC. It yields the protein CASSLAAREEQYF.

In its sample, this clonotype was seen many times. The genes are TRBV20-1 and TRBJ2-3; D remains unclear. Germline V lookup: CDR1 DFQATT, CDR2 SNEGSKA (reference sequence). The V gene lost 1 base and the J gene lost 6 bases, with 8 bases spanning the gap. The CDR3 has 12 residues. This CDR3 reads CSARGLGDTQYF. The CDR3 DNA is TGCAGTGCTAGAGGATTGGGGGATACGCAGTATTTT.

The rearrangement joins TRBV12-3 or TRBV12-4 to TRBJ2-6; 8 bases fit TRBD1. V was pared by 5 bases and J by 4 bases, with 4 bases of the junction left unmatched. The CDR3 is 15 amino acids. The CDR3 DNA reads TGTGCCAGCAGTCTCAGGGGGCACGGGGCCAACGTCCTGACTTTC. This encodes CASSLRGHGANVLTF.